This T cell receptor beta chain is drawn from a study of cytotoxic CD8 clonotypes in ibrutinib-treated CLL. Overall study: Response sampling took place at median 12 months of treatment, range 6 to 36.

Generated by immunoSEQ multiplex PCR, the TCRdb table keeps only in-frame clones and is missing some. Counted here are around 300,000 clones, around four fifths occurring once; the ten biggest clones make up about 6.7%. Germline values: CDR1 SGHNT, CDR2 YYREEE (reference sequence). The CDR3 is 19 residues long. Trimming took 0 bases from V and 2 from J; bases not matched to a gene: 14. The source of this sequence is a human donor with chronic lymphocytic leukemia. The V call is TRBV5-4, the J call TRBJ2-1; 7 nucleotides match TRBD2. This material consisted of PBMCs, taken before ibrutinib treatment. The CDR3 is CASSLATPGLAATYNEQFF. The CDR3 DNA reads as TGTGCCAGCAGCTTGGCCACCCCGGGTCTAGCGGCCACCTACAATGAGCAGTTCTTC.